This T cell receptor (beta chain) derives from a study of blood T cell repertoires in COVID-19. Study details: The study drew acute and convalescent COVID-19 samples from the United States, Italy and Spain. T cells, B-cell-depleted T cells, or PBMCs supplied cDNA or gDNA.

Participant ages covered roughly 18 to 89 years across 20 to 30 US areas. J gave up 2 bases and V 10 bases, and 17 bases lay outside the gene matches. The CDR3 totals 17 residues. Germline CDR1 reads SNHLY; CDR2 reads FYNNEI. Libraries were prepared by immunoSEQ multiplex PCR; TCRdb keeps only in-frame clonotypes and omits some of them. The data contain about 200,000 clones, approximately 92% of them singletons. This clone appeared once. The chain recombines TRBV2 with TRBJ2-7; 10 bases fit TRBD1. Material for sequencing was PBMCs or T cells enriched from blood (not recorded which). This TCR was recovered from a woman between 35 and 50 years old with acute COVID-19. Here the CDR3 DNA reads TGTGCCACCCTTGGCTCCCGCGCGGGACAGGGGACCTACGAGCAGTACTTC. This gives the protein CATLGSRAGQGTYEQYF.